This T cell receptor (beta chain) originates from a study of a mutant IDH1 vaccine in newly diagnosed glioma (dated by TCRdb to the early 2020s). For context, the study as a whole: Of the approximately 29 treated patients, about 62% were male and 37.5% were female, and a mean age of around 40 years was recorded. Before enrollment, most patients had been given radiochemotherapy with temozolomide as standard therapy, while the rest had received either radiotherapy alone or temozolomide alone. Peripheral blood was collected at six visits: V03 (baseline), V05, V07, V10, V12 and V13. Longitudinal TCRB deep sequencing was done for roughly 23 treated patients, wherever samples were available for exploratory analyses.

On the study overall, not on this receptor specifically: Selection of PBMC samples for TCRB deep sequencing was based on availability. Changes in the top peripheral T cell clonotypes picked up by TCRB sequencing did not appear to be linked to pseudoprogression. The authors noted that analyses of patient blood samples could not be reproduced because of sample limitations. Immune responses induced by the vaccine were seen in 90% to 95% of patients across multiple MHC alleles.

CDR3 length: 15 amino acids, cysteine to phenylalanine. Of all the DNA, just the CDR3 is kept, 45 bases in frame from base 1. The germline V gene gives CDR1 as SGHTA and CDR2 as FQGNSA. Ends trimmed: V by 5 bases, J by 2 bases; bases unmatched to a gene: 6. Library preparation was by the immunoSEQ multiplex PCR assay. Rearranged TCR beta chain sequences were amplified using the hsTCRB Kit according to the manufacturer's protocol. TCRB libraries were sequenced on an Illumina MiSeq. In the authors' own workflow: Demultiplexing, trimming and gene mapping were performed with the kit vendor's proprietary platform. TCRdb's version of the immuneACCESS table is confined to in-frame rearrangements and falls short of the full clone set. An unresolved V gene accounts for under half of the shortfall where checked; the remainder is of unknown origin. D and trimming were read from the DNA, whereas the V and J calls and clone size are those reported in that table. This sample gives tens of thousands of clones in total; 79% of them show up just once. About 7.5% of the sample is in the top ten clones.

In regard to this clone: Its antigen is not yet known. No base-level quality is on record; no much larger clone is a single base apart.

The label giving this sample's time point can be read as: baseline, week 1 (first vaccination visit). Interpreted using the paper, the treatment or condition label stands for: pre-vaccination baseline after standard-of-care therapy. Donors had newly diagnosed WHO grade 3 or 4 IDH1-mutant astrocytomas with loss of nuclear ATRX. The samples were drawn from NOA16, a multicentre, single-arm, open-label phase I trial in Germany that tested a mutant IDH1 peptide vaccine in humans for the first time. For immunogenicity testing, the blood drawn at visit V03 was used as the baseline sample. Genomic DNA for TCRB sequencing was extracted from EDTA blood using the DNeasy Blood and Tissue Kit.

This clonotype originated in a man in his fifties with glioma. The specimen comprised PBMCs, sampled from a glioma patient treated with radiotherapy, temozolomide or both. The receptor chain draws on TRBV7-2 and TRBJ2-5, and 9 junctional nucleotides match TRBD2. The CDR3 region: CASSPLSGGQETQYF. The DNA sequence is TGTGCCAGCAGCCCCCTGAGCGGGGGGCAAGAGACCCAGTACTTC.